What follows are 11 T cell receptor beta chains derived from one specimen sequenced in a study of blood T cell repertoires in COVID-19 (dated by TCRdb to about 2020). Library creation used the immunoSEQ multiplex PCR assay. TCRdb's version of the immuneACCESS table is confined to in-frame rearrangements and falls short of the full clone set. An unresolved V gene accounts for under half of the shortfall where checked; the remainder is of unknown origin. The sample includes approximately 83,000 clones, with approximately 80% observed a single time. The ten biggest clones cover roughly 9.8% of the sample. Sequencing was carried out using peripheral blood. The receptors shown here come from a woman older than 75 with acute or convalescent COVID-19.

Only a few counts were recorded for this clone. The chain combines TRBV5-1 with TRBJ1-4; D remains unclear. Between the trimmed V and J ends, which lost 4 bases and 1 base, there was a span of 8 bases. This CDR3 comprises 14 residues. Germline loops: CDR1 SGHRS, CDR2 YFSETQ. The CDR3 sequence is CASSREQTNEKLFF. The CDR3 nucleotides read TGCGCCAGCAGCCGGGAGCAAACTAATGAAAAACTGTTTTTT.

The chain carries TRBV18 and TRBJ1-5; no clear D. Germline V gene lookup returns CDR1 KGHSH and CDR2 LQKENI. Trimming removed 3 bases at V and 5 bases at J, with 8 bases between. This CDR3 spans 13 amino acids. CDR3 sequence: CASSPFGDQPQHF. The CDR3 DNA is TGTGCCAGCTCACCCTTCGGGGATCAGCCCCAGCATTTT.

This sequence joins TRBV15 and TRBJ2-7; 11 bases fit TRBD1. V trimming: 1 base; J trimming: 3 bases; junction bases outside the gene matches: 11. This CDR3 comprises 18 residues. CDR1 is LNHNV and CDR2 is YYDKDF in the germline V gene (reference sequence). Written as DNA, the CDR3 is TGTGCCACCAGCAGAGGTGGAGGACAGGGGGCAGGGGGCTACGAGCAGTACTTC. Translated: CATSRGGGQGAGGYEQYF.

V gene TRBV7-3 combines with J gene TRBJ1-3; no firm D call. V was pared by 2 bases and J by 7 bases, with 15 bases between. The CDR3 totals 15 residues. Looked up from germline, CDR1 is SGHTA and CDR2 is FQGTGA. The CDR3 reads CASSLSPTPGNTIYF. CDR3 DNA: TGTGCCAGCAGCTTATCTCCTACCCCAGGCAACACCATATATTTT.

This clone occurred many times. The rearrangement links TRBV9 to TRBJ2-3; tentatively, D is TRBD2 (6 bases). V dropped 4 bases and J dropped 4 bases, with 13 bases sitting between them. This CDR3 is built from 14 residues. Germline V gene lookup returns CDR1 SGDLS and CDR2 YYNGEE. The CDR3 region is CASSPRTTADTQYF. DNA of the CDR3: TGTGCCAGCAGCCCCAGGACTACGGCAGATACGCAGTATTTT.

In its sample, this clone was seen a few times. V and J are TRBV9 and TRBJ2-2; 9 bases line up with TRBD2. The CDR3 is 16 residues long. Germline V gene lookup returns CDR1 SGDLS and CDR2 YYNGEE. With V trimmed by 4 bases and J by 5 bases, 9 bases remained unmatched. The CDR3 DNA is TGTGCCAGCAGCCCCATAGCGGGAGTGTTAACCGGGGAGCTGTTTTTT. Translation gives CASSPIAGVLTGELFF.

This chain links TRBV7-9 with TRBJ2-3; possibly TRBD2 for D (6 bases). The CDR3 runs 15 residues. Trimming stripped 8 bases from V and 2 bases from J, with 17 bases between. Germline-derived CDR1 and CDR2 are SEHNR and FQNEAQ (reference sequence). The DNA of the CDR3 is TGTGCCAGCGGCCGATTGGGGGGTCTCACAGATACGCAGTATTTT. As protein: CASGRLGGLTDTQYF.

V and J are TRBV29-1 and TRBJ1-1, with D hard to call. There are 13 residues in the CDR3. The germline V and J ends were trimmed by 6 bases and 1 base, with 12 bases remaining between them. The V gene's germline CDR1 is SQVTM and CDR2 ANQGSEA. The CDR3 protein is CSVEGTENTEAFF. The CDR3 DNA sequence: TGCAGCGTGGAGGGTACAGAGAACACTGAAGCTTTCTTT.

The gene calls are TRBV7-2 and TRBJ2-1, with 7 bases aligning to TRBD1. This CDR3 is built from 13 residues. Looked up from germline, CDR1 is SGHTA and CDR2 is FQGNSA. The V gene end was trimmed by 5 bases and the J gene end by 6 bases; junction bases not matched to a gene: 4. The CDR3 coding sequence is TGTGCCAGCAGCACCCGACAGGGCAATGAGCAGTTCTTC. Amino acid sequence: CASSTRQGNEQFF.

V is TRBV6-2 or TRBV6-3 and J is TRBJ2-1, with 13 bases fitting TRBD2. From germline, CDR1 is MNHEY and CDR2 SVGEGT. J lost 8 bases, V lost 2 bases, and 9 bases had no gene match. The CDR3 contains 17 residues. The CDR3 here is CASSYDGTSGVRDEQFF. DNA for the CDR3: TGTGCCAGCAGTTACGATGGGACTAGCGGGGTGCGGGATGAGCAGTTCTTC.

The gene calls are TRBV15 and TRBJ1-5; the D gene is possibly TRBD1 (5 bases). Germline V gene data show CDR1 as LNHNV and CDR2 as YYDKDF (reference sequence). CDR3 length equals 15 residues. The V gene lost 0 bases and the J gene lost 7 bases, with 13 bases spanning the gap. CDR3 bases: TGTGCCACCAGCAGAGACCCTCAGGGCTGGCAGCCCCAGCATTTT. Translated, it gives CATSRDPQGWQPQHF.